Listed here are 21 T cell receptor beta chains from one sample, sequenced in a study of T cells in Graves' hyperthyroidism and ophthalmopathy. TCR beta CDR3 region amplification was performed from RNA transcripts. In the first-round RT-PCR of the TCR CDR3, the HTBI primer set was used. TCRdb fed the multiplex PCR reads into MiXCR, producing one record per CDR3 protein. The sample lists nearly 600,000 distinct CDR3 sequences; over 12% were seen once. The sequenced material came from blood. All receptors come from a woman aged 18-29 years with Graves' ophthalmopathy.

This chain uses TRBV20-1 with TRBJ2-5, with 10 positions matching TRBD2. Germline loops: CDR1 DFQATT, CDR2 SNEGSKA (reference sequence). J gave up 1 base and V 1 base, and 3 bases lay outside the gene matches. There are 15 residues in the CDR3. The CDR3 loop reads CSARAGTSAQETQYF. The DNA of the CDR3 is TGCAGTGCTAGAGCCGGGACTAGCGCCCAAGAGACCCAGTACTTC.

This clonotype was detected ten times or more. V gene TRBV6-2 or TRBV6-3 combines with J gene TRBJ2-5, with D maybe TRBD2 (5 bases). The CDR3 totals 15 residues. Trimming took off 5 bases at V and 4 bases at J, with 17 bases between the two ends. Per germline, CDR1 MNHEY and CDR2 SVGEGT. For the CDR3, the DNA is TGTGCCAGCAGTCCCGTGAAGTTTCGGGGAGAGACCCAGTACTTC. Translating gives CASSPVKFRGETQYF.

This clonotype was observed many times. The chain has TRBV28 and TRBJ1-2, with no clear D. CDR1 and CDR2 from the germline V gene are MDHEN and SYDVKM. The V end was cut by 1 base, the J end by 5 bases, with 14 bases between. The CDR3 loop spans 15 amino acids. The CDR3 region is CASSLFDKGKYGYTF. In DNA form, the CDR3 reads TGTGCCAGCAGTTTATTCGACAAAGGAAAGTATGGCTACACCTTC.

The rearrangement links TRBV6-1 to TRBJ2-3; D might be TRBD2 (5 bases). Trimming stripped 9 bases from V and 0 bases from J, with 16 bases between. In germline, CDR1 is MNHNS, CDR2 SASEGT. This CDR3 region has 15 residues. The DNA of the CDR3 is TGTGCCAGTCCCCCAGGACTGCTTAGCACAGATACGCAGTATTTT. Its translation: CASPPGLLSTDTQYF.

V usage is TRBV29-1 and J usage is TRBJ2-3, with D maybe TRBD1 (5 bases). CDR1 SQVTM and CDR2 ANQGSEA come from the germline V gene. The V gene lost 2 bases and the J gene lost 2 bases, with 11 bases spanning the gap. The CDR3 sequence is 14 residues long. The CDR3 sequence is CSVEMGRDTDTQYF. In DNA form, the CDR3 reads TGCAGCGTTGAAATGGGCAGGGACACAGATACGCAGTATTTT.

The chain carries TRBV20-1 and TRBJ1-1; D not certain. This CDR3 is 10 amino acids long. Germline CDR1 DFQATT, CDR2 SNEGSKA (reference sequence). Trimming cost V 7 bases and J 11 bases, with 14 bases left between them. The CDR3, as DNA: TGCAGTGTGGGCAGCCGCGGGGCTTTCTTT. It encodes CSVGSRGAFF.

This clonotype was picked up many times. V usage is TRBV6-1 and J usage is TRBJ2-3; maybe TRBD2 (6 bases). This CDR3 is 15 amino acids long. Trimming shortened V by 6 bases and J by 4 bases, and 17 bases separated the two germline ends. Germline V gene sequence: CDR1 MNHNS, CDR2 SASEGT. The CDR3: CASSRGVQGSDTQYF. Written as DNA, the CDR3 is TGTGCCAGCAGCCGCGGGGTCCAGGGATCAGATACGCAGTATTTT.

This clonotype was found many times. The J gene is TRBJ2-5, the V gene TRBV11-1; 9 nucleotides align to TRBD2. Germline CDR1 SGHAT, CDR2 FQDESV (reference sequence). Germline trimming cut 5 bases from V and 5 bases from J; bases unmatched to any gene: 9. The length of the CDR3 is 15 residues. The CDR3 nucleotides read TGTGCCAGCAGCCGACTAGTTAGCGGGAGTGAGACCCAGTACTTC. Translating it yields CASSRLVSGSETQYF.

This clonotype came up many times. CDR3 protein: CASGLVYHDRAYGYTF. CDR3 nucleotide sequence: TGTGCTAGTGGTTTGGTATACCACGACAGGGCCTATGGCTACACCTTC. J is TRBJ1-2 and V is TRBV12-5; 7 bases map to TRBD1. Germline assignment: CDR1 LGHNT and CDR2 FRNRAP. The trim removed 0 bases at V and 4 bases at J, leaving 8 bases unmatched. The CDR3 has 16 residues.

This clonotype was counted many times. The chain links TRBV7-3 to TRBJ2-1, with 8 bases identical to TRBD1. Trimming removed 5 bases from V and 6 bases from J; junction bases left unmatched: 9. CDR3 length equals 15 residues. The germline gives CDR1 SGHTA, CDR2 FQGTGA. CDR3 sequence (DNA): TGTGCCAGCAGCGCCACAGGGGGAGTGGGCAATGAGCAGTTCTTC. The encoded protein is CASSATGGVGNEQFF.

Details on this clonotype: Sequence at one end of the junction differs from germline and may be a read error. V is TRBV5-5 and J is TRBJ1-5; D unresolved. Germline V gene sequence: CDR1 SGHKS, CDR2 YYEKEE (reference sequence). This CDR3 comprises 17 residues. This CDR3 reads CASSRPIRGPENQPQHF. Here the CDR3 DNA reads TGCGCCAGCAGCCGTCCCATTCGGGGTCCGGAGAATCAGCCCCAGCATTTT.

Many counts were recorded for this clonotype. This chain joins TRBV9 and TRBJ2-3, with 8 positions matching TRBD1. The CDR3 is made up of 19 amino acids. J lost 0 bases, V lost 3 bases, and 15 bases had no gene match. Germline lookup yields CDR1 SGDLS and CDR2 YYNGEE. Here the CDR3 DNA reads TGTGCCAGCAGCGGAGGACAGGGAGGAAAGAAAACTAGCACAGATACGCAGTATTTT. This codes for CASSGGQGGKKTSTDTQYF.

This clonotype was detected only a few times. This chain links TRBV15 with TRBJ2-3, with TRBD1 identical over 8 bases. From germline, CDR1 is LNHNV and CDR2 YYDKDF (reference sequence). With V trimmed by 0 bases and J by 7 bases, 9 bases remained unmatched. CDR3 length: 16 residues. The CDR3 DNA reads TGTGCCACCAGCAGAGATCGAGGCAGGGGGCAAAATACGCAGTATTTT. It translates to CATSRDRGRGQNTQYF.

This clonotype was seen repeatedly, ten times or more. The chain uses TRBV19 and TRBJ1-2, with TRBD1 matching 10 bases. Germline V gene data show CDR1 as LNHDA and CDR2 as SQIVND (reference sequence). V lost 8 bases to trimming and J lost 6 bases; unmatched junction nucleotides: 12. This CDR3 is built from 15 residues. CDR3 in amino acids: CASFLPGQGMDGYTF. The CDR3 bases are TGTGCCAGTTTCCTACCGGGACAGGGGATGGATGGCTACACCTTC.

This clonotype was picked up many times. This sequence joins TRBV20-1 and TRBJ2-3; possibly TRBD1 or TRBD2 for D (5 bases each). Germline CDR1 is DFQATT and CDR2 is SNEGSKA (reference sequence). The CDR3 is made up of 13 amino acids. The CDR3 sequence is CGGVGDRTDTQYF. The CDR3 DNA follows: TGCGGCGGAGTGGGGGACCGCACAGATACGCAGTATTTT.

This clonotype was observed many times. V and J are TRBV20-1 and TRBJ1-2; TRBD1 matches 10 bases. Looked up from germline, CDR1 is DFQATT and CDR2 is SNEGSKA (reference sequence). The CDR3 loop spans 16 amino acids. Trimming cost V 1 base and J 4 bases; bases outside gene matches: 9. The CDR3 sequence: CSARVRDRGWVYGYTF. CDR3 nucleotide sequence: TGCAGTGCTAGAGTGCGGGACAGGGGATGGGTCTATGGCTACACCTTC.

This CDR3 reads CASSLTGVPYNEQYF. The DNA for the CDR3 is TGTGCCAGCAGTCTAACAGGGGTTCCCTACAATGAGCAGTACTTC. J is TRBJ2-1 and V is TRBV27, with TRBD1 matching 7 bases. The J call is uncertain, as TRBJ2-7 better fits the DNA end. The germline V gene encodes CDR1 MNHEY and CDR2 SMNVEV (reference sequence). The CDR3 runs 15 residues.

The chain has TRBV6-1 and TRBJ2-7; a possible D gene is TRBD1 (5 bases). Looked up from germline, CDR1 is MNHNS and CDR2 is SASEGT. The CDR3 has 13 residues. V was pared by 7 bases and J by 2 bases, with 12 bases between. CDR3 residues: CASKQGPAYEQYF. The CDR3 DNA sequence: TGTGCCAGCAAGCAGGGTCCGGCCTACGAGCAGTACTTC.

This clonotype appeared a few times. This rearrangement joins TRBV19 to TRBJ2-5; 7 nucleotides agree with TRBD1. This CDR3 has 14 amino acids. The V gene end was trimmed by 6 bases and the J gene end by 0 bases; junction bases not matched to a gene: 4. CDR1 LNHDA and CDR2 SQIVND come from the germline V gene (reference sequence). This CDR3 is CASSRTGNQETQYF. CDR3 bases: TGTGCCAGTAGCCGGACAGGAAACCAAGAGACCCAGTACTTC.

This clonotype showed up many times. This sequence joins TRBV5-1 and TRBJ2-1, with 14 bases fitting TRBD2. V dropped 4 bases and J dropped 5; count of bases not matched to a gene: 2. From germline, CDR1 is SGHRS and CDR2 YFSETQ. CDR3 length equals 15 residues. In DNA, the CDR3 is TGCGCCAGCAGCGAGGGACTAGCGGGGGACAATGAGCAGTTCTTC. It yields the protein CASSEGLAGDNEQFF.

Ten or more counts support this clonotype. In DNA, the CDR3 is TGTGCCAGCAGAGCACCCCTAGAGACCCAGTACTTC. This encodes CASRAPLETQYF. J is TRBJ2-5 and V is TRBV28; no firm D call. The germline V and J ends were trimmed by 6 bases and 4 bases, with 9 bases remaining between them. This CDR3 has 12 residues. The germline gives CDR1 MDHEN, CDR2 SYDVKM.